Detailed here is one T cell receptor (beta chain). The antigen remains undetermined. Each CDR3 protein gets one entry after TCRdb re-called the RT-PCR reads with MiXCR. The data contain a few hundred thousand distinct CDR3 sequences, 9.5% to 12% of them seen just once; the ten biggest clones take up 10% to 15%. This sample is drawn from a study of response to subunit inactivated influenza vaccine. Study-wide points: Few new T cells, the authors suggested, are recruited by each seasonal influenza vaccination.

Germline loops: CDR1 SGHKS, CDR2 YYEKEE (reference sequence). V was shortened by 0 bases and J by 5 bases, with 17 bases between the two germline ends. This CDR3 comprises 16 residues. The origin of this receptor is a man aged 45 to 65 who received an inactivated influenza vaccine. The source material was PBMCs from blood, sampled 40 to 50 days after vaccination. The chain carries TRBV5-5 and TRBJ1-1; a weak D match, TRBD1 (6 bases). The CDR3: CASSLAGQGLWTEAFF. In DNA form, the CDR3 reads TGTGCCAGCAGCTTGGCCGGCCAGGGGCTGTGGACTGAAGCTTTCTTT.